The 7 T cell receptor beta chains presented below share a single source sample, sequenced in a study of T cells after yellow fever vaccination. TCRdb itself ran the 5' RACE reads through MiXCR, one entry per CDR3 protein. The sample lists about 94,000 distinct CDR3 sequences, over 8% seen once, with 16% in the top ten. Source: CD8+ T cells not binding an NS4B(214-222) dextramer, sorted from PBMCs, taken roughly 15 days after the first yellow fever vaccination. Receptor source: a man aged 18-30 years who received the YFV17D yellow fever vaccine.

This clonotype came up many times. The chain recombines TRBV11-2 with TRBJ2-3, with TRBD2 matching over 7 bases. The V gene's germline CDR1 is SGHAT and CDR2 FQNNGV. The trim removed 3 bases at V and 4 bases at J, leaving 4 bases unmatched. CDR3 size: 14 residues. The CDR3 region has the DNA TGTGCCAGCAGCTTTGGCGGGGGTTCAGATACGCAGTATTTT. This sequence encodes CASSFGGGSDTQYF.

Concerning this clonotype: The junction and the germline gene differ at one end; a read error may be behind it. The genes are TRBV20-1 and TRBJ1-4; D is undetermined. This CDR3 has 17 amino acids. Per the germline V gene, CDR1 is DFQATT and CDR2 is SNEGSKA (reference sequence). CDR3 DNA sequence: TGCTGTGCTAGAGCGCGTCTACGGCAGACAACTAATGAAAAACTGTTTTTT. Protein product: CCARARLRQTTNEKLFF.

This clonotype occurred a few times. The chain joins TRBV15 to TRBJ2-3; D uncertain. V dropped 3 bases and J dropped 1 base, with 11 bases sitting between them. The CDR3 is made up of 15 amino acids. CDR1 and CDR2 from the germline V gene are LNHNV and YYDKDF (reference sequence). This CDR3 reads CATSSHQRGTDTQYF. CDR3 bases: TGTGCCACCAGCAGCCACCAAAGGGGCACAGATACGCAGTATTTT. Full variable domain (missing parts from reference TRBV15 and TRBJ2-3): DAMVIQNPRYQVTQFGKPVTLSCSQTLNHNVMYWYQQKSSQAPKLLFHYYDKDFNNEADTPDNFQSRRPNTSFCFLDIRSPGLGDTAMYLCATSSHQRGTDTQYFGPGTRLTVL.

A few counts support this clonotype. The CDR3 loop is CASSPPGVRTDTQYF. The CDR3 DNA follows: TGTGCCAGCAGCCCCCCCGGCGTCCGCACAGATACGCAGTATTTT. The genes are TRBV7-9 and TRBJ2-3; no clear D. V was trimmed by 5 bases and J by 1 base, leaving 13 bases between them. Germline loops: CDR1 SEHNR, CDR2 FQNEAQ (reference sequence). CDR3 length: 15 residues.

The chain carries TRBV30 and TRBJ2-3; 9 positions agree with TRBD2. CDR1 is GTSNPN and CDR2 is SVGIG in the germline V gene (reference sequence). V gave up 2 bases and J gave up 6 bases; unmatched junction bases: 12. The CDR3 runs to 16 residues. The chain's CDR3 is CAWSRLAGIHRDTQYF. CDR3 coding DNA: TGTGCCTGGAGTAGGCTAGCGGGGATACACAGGGATACGCAGTATTTT.

The chain employs TRBV10-3 and TRBJ2-7, with TRBD1 identical over 7 bases. In germline, CDR1 is ENHRY, CDR2 SYGVKD. The CDR3 runs to 14 residues. Germline trimming cut 5 bases from V and 5 bases from J; bases unmatched to any gene: 9. CDR3 region: CAISSVTGEDEQYF. CDR3 DNA sequence: TGTGCCATCAGTAGTGTTACAGGGGAAGACGAGCAGTACTTC.

This clonotype appeared many times. V and J are TRBV29-1 and TRBJ1-2; 7 positions match TRBD1. With 4 bases clipped from V and 5 bases from J, the junction kept 7 bases outside the gene matches. This CDR3 has 13 residues. The V gene's germline CDR1 is SQVTM and CDR2 ANQGSEA. The CDR3 DNA is TGCAGCGTTGGAGGGGGCGCGAGTTATGGCTACACCTTC. It yields the protein CSVGGGASYGYTF.